A selection of T cell receptor beta chains follows, all from one sample in a study of blood T cell repertoires in COVID-19. The method was immunoSEQ multiplex PCR; TCRdb's version includes in-frame clones alone and lacks a portion of them. Found here are approximately 170,000 clones, approximately 84% of them singletons; the top ten hold more than 2.5%. Sequenced: PBMCs or T cells enriched from blood (not recorded which). The receptor set was obtained from a woman between 25 and 40 years old who had recovered from COVID-19. The CDR3 runs from the conserved cysteine through the conserved F or W. D genes are given only for firm matches. Clone size is given for some rows only: seen once, a few or many times, or a class if the clone is expanded.

v_gene: TRBV7-9
d_gene: .
j_gene: TRBJ1-3
abundance: .
CDR3nt: TGTGCCAGCAGCTTAGACAGGGACGCTGGAAACACCATATATTTT
CDR3aa: CASSLDRDAGNTIYF

v_gene: TRBV2
d_gene: .
j_gene: TRBJ2-3
abundance: .
CDR3nt: TGTGCCAGCACTAAGGACACGGCTAGCACAGATACGCAGTATTTT
CDR3aa: CASTKDTASTDTQYF

v_gene: TRBV7-9
d_gene: .
j_gene: TRBJ2-2
abundance: .
CDR3nt: TGTGCCAGCAGCCAACGAAGGGGCTTAGGCGACACCGGGGAGCTGTTTTTT
CDR3aa: CASSQRRGLGDTGELFF

v_gene: TRBV7-9
d_gene: TRBD1
j_gene: TRBJ1-2
abundance: .
CDR3nt: TGTGCCAGCAGCCTAGGACAGGGATACGGCTACACCTTC
CDR3aa: CASSLGQGYGYTF

v_gene: TRBV3-1/TRBV3-2
d_gene: .
j_gene: TRBJ2-2
abundance: .
CDR3nt: TGTGCCAGCAGCTTTACAGGGTTCGGGGAGCTGTTTTTT
CDR3aa: CASSFTGFGELFF

v_gene: TRBV30
d_gene: .
j_gene: TRBJ2-7
abundance: few
CDR3nt: TGTGCCTTCCGACTCCCGGGAACCTACGAGCAGTACTTC
CDR3aa: CAFRLPGTYEQYF

v_gene: TRBV29-1
d_gene: .
j_gene: TRBJ1-2
abundance: .
CDR3nt: TGCAGCGTTACAGGGTGGGATGGCTACACCTTC
CDR3aa: CSVTGWDGYTF

v_gene: TRBV15
d_gene: TRBD1
j_gene: TRBJ1-3
abundance: .
CDR3nt: TGTGCCACCAGCAGAGCACAGGACAGGGCTCGGGGAAACACCATATATTTT
CDR3aa: CATSRAQDRARGNTIYF

v_gene: TRBV28
d_gene: TRBD1
j_gene: TRBJ1-5
abundance: .
CDR3nt: TGTGCCAGCAGTTTACGCACTACAGGGGCCTTACTTGGGCCCCAGCATTTT
CDR3aa: CASSLRTTGALLGPQHF

v_gene: TRBV11-2
d_gene: TRBD2
j_gene: TRBJ2-1
abundance: few
CDR3nt: TGTGCCAGCAGCTTAGGACCCGGGACTAGCGGGAGTGAGCAGTTCTTC
CDR3aa: CASSLGPGTSGSEQFF